This TCR beta chain was obtained from a study of early T cells in non-severe SARS-CoV-2 infection. For the study at large: From unsorted whole blood, bulk RNA was sequenced, and the chains remained unpaired.

As regards this clonotype: Its antigen remains unidentified.

The ends were cut back, 5 bases at V and 7 bases at J, with 18 bases in the middle. Germline CDR1 is MGHRA and CDR2 is YSYEKL. The CDR3 loop spans 14 amino acids. Points from the study as a whole: Comparison of clonotypes with VDJdb favored anti-spike CD8 responses while missing private and CD4 specificities.

Individual cDNA molecules received unique molecular identifiers during library preparation. TCRdb reprocessed the 5' RACE reads via MiXCR and lists one record per CDR3 protein. The table includes tens of thousands of distinct CDR3 sequences, about 15% detected once. Sequencing was carried out using whole blood. This TCR was sampled from an adult who was a healthcare worker with PCR-confirmed SARS-CoV-2 infection or an uninfected control (not recorded which). The chain couples TRBV4-1 to TRBJ2-7; D may correspond to TRBD1 or TRBD2 (6 bases each). The CDR3 reads CASSSNPGAGEQYF. In DNA, the CDR3 is TGCGCCAGCAGCTCAAACCCAGGGGCGGGGGAGCAGTACTTC.